Each of the 22 T cell receptor beta chains below was sequenced from the same sample in a study of human thymus T cells. Clones were read by immunoSEQ multiplex PCR, and TCRdb kept only the in-frame ones, dropping some. The data hold roughly 120,000 clones, with 90% to 95% observed a single time. Corrective cardiac operations yielded the resected thymus tissue. Source material: thymus tissue. The receptors stem from a boy younger than two with a congenital heart defect but otherwise immunologically healthy.

The CDR3 nucleotides are TGTGCCAGCAGCTTAGATGGGCACTACTCCTACAATGAGCAGTTCTTC. Translation gives CASSLDGHYSYNEQFF. The chain recombines TRBV11-2 with TRBJ2-1; D unresolved. The germline CDR1 and CDR2 sequences are SGHAT and FQNNGV. V dropped 0 bases and J dropped 0 bases, with 9 bases sitting between them. The CDR3 runs 16 residues.

The CDR3 loop reads CASNTEGREQYF. Written as DNA, the CDR3 is TGTGCCAGCAACACGGAGGGGAGAGAGCAGTACTTC. The V and J genes are TRBV7-2 and TRBJ2-7, with D maybe TRBD2 (6 bases). With 7 bases removed from V and 7 bases from J, the gap between germline ends came to 14 bases. The CDR3 loop spans 12 amino acids. Germline-derived CDR1 and CDR2 are SGHTA and FQGNSA.

CDR3: CASSLGEITNYGYTF. The CDR3 region has the DNA TGTGCCAGCAGTTTGGGGGAAATAACTAACTATGGCTACACCTTC. The chain recombines TRBV28 with TRBJ1-2, with D perhaps TRBD1 (5 bases). This CDR3 contains 15 residues. Trimming pared 3 bases from V and 0 bases from J, leaving 11 bases between. CDR1 is MDHEN, CDR2 SYDVKM, per germline.

The chain couples TRBV7-2 to TRBJ2-7, with D tentatively TRBD1 (5 bases). The CDR3 length is 14 residues. Germline values: CDR1 SGHTA, CDR2 FQGNSA. V was cut by 5 bases and J by 1 base, with 12 bases left in between. The CDR3 protein is CASSPRQSSYEQYF. The CDR3, as DNA: TGTGCCAGCAGCCCCCGACAGAGTTCCTACGAGCAGTACTTC.

V and J are TRBV5-1 and TRBJ1-2; tentative D call: TRBD1 (6 bases). This CDR3 region has 18 residues. Germline-derived CDR1 and CDR2 are SGHRS and YFSETQ. The V and J ends lost 2 bases and 4 bases respectively, with 24 bases between them. Here the CDR3 DNA reads TGCGCCAGCAGCTTTTTGGTTCAGGGGATCTATTATCCCTATGGCTACACCTTC. Its protein product is CASSFLVQGIYYPYGYTF.

This chain joins TRBV11-2 and TRBJ2-3; D tentatively reads TRBD1 or TRBD2 (6 bases each). The CDR3 consists of 14 residues. Per germline, CDR1 SGHAT and CDR2 FQNNGV. Deletions cut 1 base from V and 4 bases from J, with 9 bases between. The CDR3 is CASSLGGAADTQYF. The CDR3 DNA sequence: TGTGCCAGCAGCTTAGGGGGGGCGGCAGATACGCAGTATTTT.

The V call is TRBV4-1, the J call TRBJ1-1; D remains ambiguous. V was clipped by 5 bases and J by 1 base, with 17 bases between them. Germline CDR1 MGHRA, CDR2 YSYEKL. The CDR3 is 16 amino acids. The DNA of the CDR3 is TGCGCCAGCAGCATATCTCCGGGCGCGGGGAACACTGAAGCTTTCTTT. Translation gives CASSISPGAGNTEAFF.

J is TRBJ1-2 and V is TRBV12-5, with a possible D match to TRBD1 (6 bases). The V end was cut by 5 bases, the J end by 4 bases, with 17 bases between. The CDR3 spans 15 residues. Germline-derived CDR1 and CDR2 are LGHNT and FRNRAP. CDR3 nucleotides: TGTGCTAGTGGTCCTGAAACAGGGATCCGCTATGGCTACACCTTC. It specifies CASGPETGIRYGYTF.

This rearrangement joins TRBV14 to TRBJ2-3; no clear D. Per the germline V gene, CDR1 is SGHDN and CDR2 is FVKESK. The CDR3 loop spans 18 amino acids. The ends were cut back, 0 bases at V and 0 bases at J, with 16 bases in the middle. DNA for the CDR3: TGTGCCAGCAGCCAAGATGGAGAGAAGACATCCAGCACAGATACGCAGTATTTT. This encodes CASSQDGEKTSSTDTQYF.

The rearrangement joins TRBV7-9 to TRBJ2-7; 9 bases are a match to TRBD1. Trimming cost V 1 base and J 5 bases; bases outside gene matches: 9. CDR1 and CDR2 from the germline V gene are SEHNR and FQNEAQ (reference sequence). This CDR3 has 16 residues. CDR3 in amino acids: CASSLEPGQGNDEQYF. The CDR3 DNA reads as TGTGCCAGCAGCTTAGAACCGGGACAGGGAAACGACGAGCAGTACTTC.

The chain recombines TRBV28 with TRBJ2-3; maybe TRBD1 (6 bases). The CDR3 covers 11 residues. V was pared by 8 bases and J by 15 bases, with 18 bases between. From germline, CDR1 is MDHEN and CDR2 SYDVKM. The CDR3 DNA reads as TGTGCCAGCGGGGGCGACTGGGGGCAATATTTT. Amino acid sequence: CASGGDWGQYF.

The rearrangement joins TRBV6-1 to TRBJ1-1; D not certain. CDR3 size: 13 residues. V lost 8 bases and J 1 base, leaving 11 bases between the germline ends. Germline CDR1 reads MNHNS; CDR2 reads SASEGT. CDR3 sequence (DNA): TGTGCCAGCTCCTGCCGAGGGAACACTGAAGCTTTCTTT. Protein sequence: CASSCRGNTEAFF.

This rearrangement joins TRBV7-6 to TRBJ2-5; TRBD2 might be the D (7 bases). The CDR3 is made up of 18 amino acids. Per germline, CDR1 SGHVS and CDR2 FNYEAQ. Trimming stripped 5 bases from V and 5 bases from J, with 27 bases between. This chain's CDR3 is CASSPIVGGAVLGETQYF. Here the CDR3 DNA reads TGTGCCAGCAGCCCCATCGTGGGGGGGGCCGTGTTAGGGGAGACCCAGTACTTC. The full variable domain, rest sourced from reference TRBV7-6 and TRBJ2-5, is GAGVSQSPRYKVTKRGQDVALRCDPISGHVSLYWYRQALGQGPEFLTYFNYEAQQDKSGLPNDRFSAERPEGSISTLTIQRTEQRDSAMYRCASSPIVGGAVLGETQYFGPGTRLLVL.

The chain recombines TRBV6-6 with TRBJ1-2; no reliable D call. Germline CDR1 MNHNY, CDR2 SVGAGI (reference sequence). Trimming shortened V by 6 bases and J by 5 bases, and 13 bases separated the two germline ends. CDR3 size: 13 residues. CDR3 sequence: CASRPSVAYGYTF. CDR3 DNA sequence: TGTGCCAGCAGGCCCTCAGTAGCTTATGGCTACACCTTC.

CDR3 coding DNA: TGTGCCAGCAGCCATCGCGGGCCGGGTCCGTACAGCAATCAGCCCCAGCATTTT. It is translated as CASSHRGPGPYSNQPQHF. This chain connects TRBV7-8 to TRBJ1-5; D unresolved. V lost 5 bases to trimming and J lost 1 base, with 21 bases between them. CDR3 length: 18 amino acids. Germline V gene lookup returns CDR1 SGHVS and CDR2 FQNEAQ.

The chain couples TRBV6-5 to TRBJ1-1; D remains unclear. The V gene's germline CDR1 is MNHEY and CDR2 SVGAGI. The V gene lost 2 bases and the J gene lost 4 bases, with 14 bases spanning the gap. The CDR3 totals 15 residues. Here the CDR3 DNA reads TGTGCCAGCAGTTACGCGGCAACCCCTGGCACTGAAGCTTTCTTT. Translating it yields CASSYAATPGTEAFF.

The DNA for the CDR3 is TGTGCCAGCAGTGAATCTTGGGTAGCGGGGAAACAAGAGACCCAGTACTTC. It yields the protein CASSESWVAGKQETQYF. The rearrangement uses TRBV25-1 and TRBJ2-5; the match to TRBD2 covers 8 bases. Unmatched junction bases numbered 9, after V lost 1 base and J lost 2 bases. This CDR3 region has 17 residues. Germline lookup yields CDR1 MGHDK and CDR2 SYGVNS.

V usage is TRBV5-1 and J usage is TRBJ2-3; D perhaps matches TRBD2 (6 bases). V lost 5 bases and J lost 2, with 12 bases in between. Germline V gene data show CDR1 as SGHRS and CDR2 as YFSETQ. This CDR3 is 14 amino acids long. The CDR3 region is CASRLREHTDTQYF. The CDR3 DNA reads as TGCGCCAGCAGGCTGCGGGAACACACAGATACGCAGTATTTT.

The chain combines TRBV19 with TRBJ2-3, with 7 bases identical to TRBD1. This CDR3 has 12 amino acids. With V trimmed by 6 bases and J by 6 bases, 3 bases remained unmatched. Germline CDR1 reads LNHDA; CDR2 reads SQIVND (reference sequence). CDR3 in amino acids: CASRRTGDTQYF. CDR3 DNA sequence: TGTGCCAGTAGACGGACAGGCGATACGCAGTATTTT.

This rearrangement joins TRBV5-1 to TRBJ2-1; 7 nucleotides match TRBD2. Germline assignment: CDR1 SGHRS and CDR2 YFSETQ. The V and J ends lost 3 bases and 5 bases, in that order; junction bases with no gene match: 11. The CDR3 length is 16 residues. CDR3 loop: CASSSHKNRGDNEQFF. The CDR3 nucleotides read TGCGCCAGCAGCTCGCACAAAAACCGGGGGGACAATGAGCAGTTCTTC.

This chain links TRBV7-2 with TRBJ1-6; D perhaps matches TRBD1 (5 bases). This CDR3 spans 17 amino acids. Germline V gene data show CDR1 as SGHTA and CDR2 as FQGNSA. V lost 1 base and J 7 bases, leaving 17 bases between the germline ends. CDR3 nucleotide sequence: TGTGCCAGCAGCTTAGGGGCACATCCGGGGCTGAATTCACCCCTCCACTTT. Translating it yields CASSLGAHPGLNSPLHF.

This chain uses TRBV11-3 with TRBJ2-3; D unresolved. Between the trimmed V and J ends, which lost 8 bases and 7 bases, there was a span of 22 bases. The CDR3 is 15 amino acids. Germline assignment: CDR1 SGHNT and CDR2 YENEEA. DNA of the CDR3: TGTGCCAGCGAAGAGGACGGCATTGGCTTAAATACGCAGTATTTT. Translated, it gives CASEEDGIGLNTQYF.